This T cell receptor beta chain was identified during a study of T cells in Graves' hyperthyroidism and ophthalmopathy. The wider study: Peripheral blood samples were taken at initial diagnosis, prior to any treatment.

V was trimmed by 2 bases and J by 0 bases, leaving 8 bases between them. Germline CDR1 is MGHDK and CDR2 is SYGVNS. The CDR3 consists of 15 residues. The source material, RNA transcripts, was used to amplify TCR beta CDR3 regions. The HTBI primer set was used in a first-round RT-PCR of the TCR CDR3. MiXCR, applied by TCRdb to the multiplex PCR reads, yields one record per CDR3 protein. The profile shows 550,000 to 600,000 distinct CDR3 sequences, 16% of them singletons. This clonotype has a single count. Hyperthyroidism had been newly diagnosed in patients aged 18 to 65, and its duration was under 2 months.

The receptor was isolated from a woman aged 18-30 years with Graves' hyperthyroidism. The rearrangement uses TRBV25-1 and TRBJ1-3; D gene ambiguous. The specimen was blood. The CDR3 DNA is TGTGCCAGCAGTGAAAGTGCCCTCTCTGGAAACACCATATATTTT. The encoded protein is CASSESALSGNTIYF.